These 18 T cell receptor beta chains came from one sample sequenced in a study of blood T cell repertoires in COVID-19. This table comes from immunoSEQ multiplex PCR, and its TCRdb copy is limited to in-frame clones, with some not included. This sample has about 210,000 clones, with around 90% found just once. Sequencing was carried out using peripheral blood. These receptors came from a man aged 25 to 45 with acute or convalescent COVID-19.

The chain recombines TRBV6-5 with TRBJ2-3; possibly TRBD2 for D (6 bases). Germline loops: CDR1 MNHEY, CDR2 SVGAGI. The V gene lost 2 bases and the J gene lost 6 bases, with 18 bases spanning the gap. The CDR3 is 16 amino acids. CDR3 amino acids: CASSYGVSRRVDTQYF. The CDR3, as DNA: TGTGCCAGCAGTTACGGTGTCTCGCGGAGGGTGGATACGCAGTATTTT.

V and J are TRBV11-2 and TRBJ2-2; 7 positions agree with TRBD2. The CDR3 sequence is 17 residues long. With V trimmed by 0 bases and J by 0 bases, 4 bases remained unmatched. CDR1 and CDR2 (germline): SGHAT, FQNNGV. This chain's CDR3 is CASSLDWGGANTGELFF. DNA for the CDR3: TGTGCCAGCAGCTTAGATTGGGGGGGAGCGAACACCGGGGAGCTGTTTTTT.

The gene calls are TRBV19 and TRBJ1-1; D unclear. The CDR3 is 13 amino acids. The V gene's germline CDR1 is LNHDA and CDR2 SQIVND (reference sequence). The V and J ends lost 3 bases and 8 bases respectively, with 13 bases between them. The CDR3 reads CASSIPSIGEAFF. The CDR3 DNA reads TGTGCCAGTAGTATCCCGTCGATTGGCGAAGCTTTCTTT.

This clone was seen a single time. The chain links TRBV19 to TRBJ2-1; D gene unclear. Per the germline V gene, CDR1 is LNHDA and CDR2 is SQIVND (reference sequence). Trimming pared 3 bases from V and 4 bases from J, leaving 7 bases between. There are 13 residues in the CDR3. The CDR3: CASSITEYNEQFF. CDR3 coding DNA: TGTGCCAGTAGTATTACTGAGTACAATGAGCAGTTCTTC.

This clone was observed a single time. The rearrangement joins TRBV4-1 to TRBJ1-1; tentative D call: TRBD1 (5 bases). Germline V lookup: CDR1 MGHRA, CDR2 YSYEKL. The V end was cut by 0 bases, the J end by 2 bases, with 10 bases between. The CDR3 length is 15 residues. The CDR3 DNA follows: TGCGCCAGCAGCCAAGATCAGGGCTTCAACACTGAAGCTTTCTTT. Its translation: CASSQDQGFNTEAFF.

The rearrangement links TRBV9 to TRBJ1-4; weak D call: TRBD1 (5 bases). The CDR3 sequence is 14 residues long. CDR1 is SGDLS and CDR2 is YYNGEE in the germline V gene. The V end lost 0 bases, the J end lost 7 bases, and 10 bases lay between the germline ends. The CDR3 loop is CASSVEGVTEKLFF. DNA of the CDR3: TGTGCCAGCAGCGTAGAAGGGGTGACTGAAAAACTGTTTTTT.

DNA of the CDR3: TGTGCCAGCAGTTTAACAGGGGACAGTTTGTTTAGTATTACCGGGGAGCTGTTTTTT. As protein: CASSLTGDSLFSITGELFF. This chain links TRBV28 with TRBJ2-2; 7 bases match TRBD1. The CDR3 is 19 amino acids. The germline CDR1 and CDR2 sequences are MDHEN and SYDVKM. With V trimmed by 2 bases and J by 5 bases, 17 bases remained unmatched.

CDR3 sequence reads: CASSRDRAEAFF. In DNA, the CDR3 is TGTGCCAGTAGTAGAGACCGAGCTGAAGCTTTCTTT. This chain joins TRBV19 and TRBJ1-1; no firm D call. Germline values: CDR1 LNHDA, CDR2 SQIVND (reference sequence). There are 12 residues in the CDR3. Between the trimmed V and J ends, which lost 4 bases and 6 bases, there was a span of 9 bases.

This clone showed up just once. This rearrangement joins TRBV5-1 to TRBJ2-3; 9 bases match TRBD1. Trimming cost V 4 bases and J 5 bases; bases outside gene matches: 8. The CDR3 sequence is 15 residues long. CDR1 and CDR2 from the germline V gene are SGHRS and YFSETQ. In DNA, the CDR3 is TGCGCCAGCAGCCAAGGGGGACAGGGAATAGATACGCAGTATTTT. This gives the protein CASSQGGQGIDTQYF. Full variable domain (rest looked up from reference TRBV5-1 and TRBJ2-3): KAGVTQTPRYLIKTRGQQVTLSCSPISGHRSVSWYQQTPGQGLQFLFEYFSETQRNKGNFPGRFSGRQFSNSRSEMNVSTLELGDSALYLCASSQGGQGIDTQYFGPGTRLTVL.

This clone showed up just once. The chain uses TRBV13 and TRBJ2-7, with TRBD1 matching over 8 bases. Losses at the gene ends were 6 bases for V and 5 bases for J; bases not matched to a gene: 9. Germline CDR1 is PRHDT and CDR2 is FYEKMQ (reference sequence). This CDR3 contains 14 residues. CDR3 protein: CASSLRQGKDEQYF. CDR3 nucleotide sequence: TGTGCCAGCAGTTTGAGACAGGGGAAGGACGAGCAGTACTTC.

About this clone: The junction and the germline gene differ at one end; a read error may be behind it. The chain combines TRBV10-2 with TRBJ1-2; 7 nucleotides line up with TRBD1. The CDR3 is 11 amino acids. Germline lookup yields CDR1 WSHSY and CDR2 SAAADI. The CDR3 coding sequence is TGCGCCAGCAGTGGAGGGGGCGCCCGCCATTTC. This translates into CASSGGGARHF.

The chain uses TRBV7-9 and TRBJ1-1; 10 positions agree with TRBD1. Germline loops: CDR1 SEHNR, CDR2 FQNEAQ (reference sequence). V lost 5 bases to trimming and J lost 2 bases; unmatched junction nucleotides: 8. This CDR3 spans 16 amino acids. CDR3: CASSLTRTGGNTEAFF. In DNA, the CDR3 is TGTGCCAGCAGCCTAACCCGGACAGGGGGAAACACTGAAGCTTTCTTT.

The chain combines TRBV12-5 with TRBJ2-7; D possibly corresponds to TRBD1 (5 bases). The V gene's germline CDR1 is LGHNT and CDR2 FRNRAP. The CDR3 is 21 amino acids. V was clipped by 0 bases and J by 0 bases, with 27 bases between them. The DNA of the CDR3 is TGTGCTAGTGGTTTGGTACCGATCTCATTAGGGGTACGACAGATCTCCTACGAGCAGTACTTC. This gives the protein CASGLVPISLGVRQISYEQYF.

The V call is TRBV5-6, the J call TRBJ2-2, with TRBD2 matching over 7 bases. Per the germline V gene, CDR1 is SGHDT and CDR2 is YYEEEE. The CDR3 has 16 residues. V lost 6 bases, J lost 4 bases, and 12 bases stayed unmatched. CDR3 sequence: CASKRRPQRGTGELFF. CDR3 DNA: TGTGCCAGCAAGCGTCGTCCCCAGCGGGGCACCGGGGAGCTGTTTTTT.

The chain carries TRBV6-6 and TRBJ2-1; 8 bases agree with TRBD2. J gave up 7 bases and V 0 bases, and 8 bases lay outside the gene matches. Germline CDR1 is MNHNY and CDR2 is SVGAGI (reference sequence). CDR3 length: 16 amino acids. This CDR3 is CASSYSGTRSENEQFF. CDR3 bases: TGTGCCAGCAGTTACTCAGGGACTAGATCGGAGAATGAGCAGTTCTTC.

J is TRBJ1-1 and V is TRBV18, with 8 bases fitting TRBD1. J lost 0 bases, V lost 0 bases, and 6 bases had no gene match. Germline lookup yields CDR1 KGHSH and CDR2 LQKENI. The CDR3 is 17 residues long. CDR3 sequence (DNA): TGTGCCAGCTCACCACCTAACAGGGGGTTGATGAACACTGAAGCTTTCTTT. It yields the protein CASSPPNRGLMNTEAFF.

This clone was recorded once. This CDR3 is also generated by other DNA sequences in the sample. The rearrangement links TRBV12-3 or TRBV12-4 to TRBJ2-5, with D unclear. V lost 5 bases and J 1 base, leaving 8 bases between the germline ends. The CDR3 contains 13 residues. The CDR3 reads CASSHGLQETQYF. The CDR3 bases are TGTGCCAGCAGTCATGGGCTCCAAGAGACCCAGTACTTC.

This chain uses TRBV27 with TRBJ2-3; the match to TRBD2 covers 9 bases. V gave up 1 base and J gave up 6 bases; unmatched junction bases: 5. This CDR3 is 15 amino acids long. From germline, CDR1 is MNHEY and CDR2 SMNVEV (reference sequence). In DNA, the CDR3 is TGTGCCAGCAGTTTATTGGGACTAGCCCCCGATACGCAGTATTTT. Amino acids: CASSLLGLAPDTQYF.